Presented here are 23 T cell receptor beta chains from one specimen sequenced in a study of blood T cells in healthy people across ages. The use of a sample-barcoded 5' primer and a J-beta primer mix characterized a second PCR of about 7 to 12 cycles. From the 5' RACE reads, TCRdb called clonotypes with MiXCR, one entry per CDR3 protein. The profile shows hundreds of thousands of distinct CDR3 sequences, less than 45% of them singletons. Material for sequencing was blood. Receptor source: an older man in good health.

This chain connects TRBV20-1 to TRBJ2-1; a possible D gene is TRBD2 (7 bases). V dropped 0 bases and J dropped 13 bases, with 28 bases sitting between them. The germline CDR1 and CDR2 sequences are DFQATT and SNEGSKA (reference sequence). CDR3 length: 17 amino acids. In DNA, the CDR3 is TGCAGTGCTAGAGATGTGTTGGGGGGCGGGAGACAAGAGACCCAGTTCTTC. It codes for CSARDVLGGGRQETQFF.

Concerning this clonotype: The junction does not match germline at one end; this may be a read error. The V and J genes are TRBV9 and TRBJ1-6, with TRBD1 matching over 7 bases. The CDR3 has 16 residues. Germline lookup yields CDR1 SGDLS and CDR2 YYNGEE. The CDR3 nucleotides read TGTGCCAGCAGCGTAGTAGACAGGGAAGTGAATTCACCCCCCCACTTT. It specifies CASSVVDREVNSPPHF.

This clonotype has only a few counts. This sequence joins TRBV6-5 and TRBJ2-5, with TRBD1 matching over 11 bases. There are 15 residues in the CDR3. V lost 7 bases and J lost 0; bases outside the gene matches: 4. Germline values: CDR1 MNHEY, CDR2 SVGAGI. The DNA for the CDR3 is TGTGCCAGCATCCCGGGACAGGGGGACCAAGAGACCCAGTACTTC. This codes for CASIPGQGDQETQYF.

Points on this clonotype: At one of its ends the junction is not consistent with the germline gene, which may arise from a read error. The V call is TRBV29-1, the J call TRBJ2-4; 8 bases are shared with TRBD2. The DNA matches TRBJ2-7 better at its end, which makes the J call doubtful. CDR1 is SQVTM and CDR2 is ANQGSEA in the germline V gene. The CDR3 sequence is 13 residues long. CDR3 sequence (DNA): TGCGGCGTTGAGGCCGGGACTAGTAACGAGCAGTACTTC. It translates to CGVEAGTSNEQYF.

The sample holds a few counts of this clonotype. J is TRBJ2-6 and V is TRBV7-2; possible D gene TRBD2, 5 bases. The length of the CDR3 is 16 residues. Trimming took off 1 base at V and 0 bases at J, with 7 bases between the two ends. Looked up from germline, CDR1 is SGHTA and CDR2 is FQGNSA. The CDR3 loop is CASSLGRNSGANVLTF. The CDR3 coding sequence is TGTGCCAGCAGCTTAGGGAGGAACTCTGGGGCCAACGTCCTGACTTTC.

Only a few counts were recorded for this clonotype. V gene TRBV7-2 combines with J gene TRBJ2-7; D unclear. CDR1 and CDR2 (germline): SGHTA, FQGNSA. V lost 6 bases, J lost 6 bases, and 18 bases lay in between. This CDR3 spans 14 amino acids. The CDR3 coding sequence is TGTGCCAGCAGTGGAATTGGCCTCTCCCTCGAGCAGTACTTC. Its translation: CASSGIGLSLEQYF.

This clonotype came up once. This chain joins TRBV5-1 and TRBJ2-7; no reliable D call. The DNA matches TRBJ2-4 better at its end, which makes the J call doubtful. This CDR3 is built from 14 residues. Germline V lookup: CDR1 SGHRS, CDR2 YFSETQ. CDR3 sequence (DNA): TGCGCCAGCAGCTCGACACTTATTAAAAACATTCAGTACTTC. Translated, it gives CASSSTLIKNIQYF.

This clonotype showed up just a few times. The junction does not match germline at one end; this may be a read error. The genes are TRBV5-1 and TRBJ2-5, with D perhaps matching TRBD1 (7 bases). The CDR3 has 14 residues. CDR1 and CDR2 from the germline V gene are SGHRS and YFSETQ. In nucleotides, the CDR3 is TGTGCCAGCAGTTTCAGACAGGGAGGAGAGACCCAGTACTTC. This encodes CASSFRQGGETQYF.

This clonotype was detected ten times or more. In nucleotides, the CDR3 is TGCAGTGCTCTGCTAGCGGGAGGCCGAGAGCAGTACTTC. This codes for CSALLAGGREQYF. This chain joins TRBV20-1 and TRBJ2-5, with 11 bases that match TRBD2. The trim removed 5 bases at V and 11 bases at J, leaving 10 bases unmatched. The CDR3 extends over 13 amino acids. Germline V lookup: CDR1 DFQATT, CDR2 SNEGSKA (reference sequence).

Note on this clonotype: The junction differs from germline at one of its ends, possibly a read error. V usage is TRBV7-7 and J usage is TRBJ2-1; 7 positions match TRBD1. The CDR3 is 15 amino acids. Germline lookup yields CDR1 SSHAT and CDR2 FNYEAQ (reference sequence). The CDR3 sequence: CASSLEETGYNEQFF. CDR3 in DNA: TGTGCTAGCAGCTTAGAAGAGACAGGGTACAATGAGCAGTTCTTC. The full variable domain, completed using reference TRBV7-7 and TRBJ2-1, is GAGVSQSPRYKVTKRGQDVTLRCDPISSHATLYWYQQALGQGPEFLTYFNYEAQPDKSGLPSDRFSAERPEGSISTLTIQRTEQRDSAMYRCASSLEETGYNEQFFGPGTRLTVL.

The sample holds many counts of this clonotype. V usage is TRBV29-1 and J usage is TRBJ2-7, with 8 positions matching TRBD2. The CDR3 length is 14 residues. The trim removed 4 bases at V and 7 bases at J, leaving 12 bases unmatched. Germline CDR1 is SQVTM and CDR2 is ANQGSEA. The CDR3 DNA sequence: TGCAGCGTTGTTGGGCGGGAGGCCCTCGGTGAGCAGTACTTC. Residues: CSVVGREALGEQYF.

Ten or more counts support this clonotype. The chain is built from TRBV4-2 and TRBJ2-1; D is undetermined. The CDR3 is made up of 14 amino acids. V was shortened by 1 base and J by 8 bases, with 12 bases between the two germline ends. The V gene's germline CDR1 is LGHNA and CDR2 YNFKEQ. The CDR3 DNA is TGTGCCAGCAGCCAAGGGGTCTATTTGGATGAGCAGTTCTTC. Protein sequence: CASSQGVYLDEQFF.

CDR3 in amino acids: CASSPGTSGRSHNEQYF. The CDR3 nucleotides read TGTGCCAGCAGCCCCGGGACTAGCGGGAGATCGCACAATGAGCAGTACTTC. The V gene is TRBV7-9, the J gene TRBJ2-1; 14 bases are shared with TRBD2. The DNA matches TRBJ2-7 better at its end, which makes the J call doubtful. The V gene's germline CDR1 is SEHNR and CDR2 FQNEAQ (reference sequence). The CDR3 runs to 17 residues.

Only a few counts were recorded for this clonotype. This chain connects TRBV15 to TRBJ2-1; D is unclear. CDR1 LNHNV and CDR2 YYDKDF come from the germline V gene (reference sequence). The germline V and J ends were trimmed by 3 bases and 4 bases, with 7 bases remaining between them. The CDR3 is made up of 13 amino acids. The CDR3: CATSSLGYNEQFF. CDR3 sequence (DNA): TGTGCCACCAGCAGCTTAGGGTACAATGAGCAGTTCTTC.

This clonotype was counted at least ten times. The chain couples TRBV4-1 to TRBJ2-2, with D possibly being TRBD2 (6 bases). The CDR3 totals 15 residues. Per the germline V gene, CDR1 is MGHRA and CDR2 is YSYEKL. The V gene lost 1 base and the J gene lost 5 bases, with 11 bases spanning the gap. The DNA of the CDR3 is TGCGCCAGCAGCCAAGCCGGGGGAAGGACCGGGGAGCTGTTTTTT. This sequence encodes CASSQAGGRTGELFF.

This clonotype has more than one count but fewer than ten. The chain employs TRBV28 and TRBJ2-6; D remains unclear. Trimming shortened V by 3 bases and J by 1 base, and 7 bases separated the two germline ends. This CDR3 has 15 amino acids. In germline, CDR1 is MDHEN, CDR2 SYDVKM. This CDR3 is CASSFYSSGANVLTF. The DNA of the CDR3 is TGTGCCAGCAGTTTTTATAGTTCTGGGGCCAACGTCCTGACTTTC.

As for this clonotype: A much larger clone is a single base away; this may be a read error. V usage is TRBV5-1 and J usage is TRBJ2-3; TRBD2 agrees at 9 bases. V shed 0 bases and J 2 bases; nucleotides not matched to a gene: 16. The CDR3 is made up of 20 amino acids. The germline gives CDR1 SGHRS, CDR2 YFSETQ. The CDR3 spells CASSLAVLKAGGEPTDTQYF. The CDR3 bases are TGCGCCAGCAGCTTGGCCGTGTTAAAAGCGGGGGGCGAACCCACAGATACGCAGTATTTT.

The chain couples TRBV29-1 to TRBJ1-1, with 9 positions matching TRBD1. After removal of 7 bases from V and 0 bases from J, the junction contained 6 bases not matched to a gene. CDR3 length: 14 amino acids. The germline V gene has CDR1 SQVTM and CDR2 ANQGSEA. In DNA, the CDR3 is TGCAGCGGTACAGACAGGGGGATGAACACTGAAGCTTTCTTT. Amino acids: CSGTDRGMNTEAFF.

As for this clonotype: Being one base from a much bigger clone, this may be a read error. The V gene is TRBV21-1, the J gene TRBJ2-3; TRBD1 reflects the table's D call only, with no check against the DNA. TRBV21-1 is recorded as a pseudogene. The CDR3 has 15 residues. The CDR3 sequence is CAGFPTLRRADTQYF. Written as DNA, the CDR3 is TGTGCCGGCTTCCCGACCCTACGACGGGCAGATACGCAGTATTTT.

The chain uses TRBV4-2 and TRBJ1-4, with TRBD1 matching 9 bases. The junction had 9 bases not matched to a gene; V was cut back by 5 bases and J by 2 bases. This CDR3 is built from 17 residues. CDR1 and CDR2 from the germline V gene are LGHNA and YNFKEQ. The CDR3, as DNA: TGTGCCAGCAGCGTTCCGTTACAGGGGGCCACTAATGAAAAACTGTTTTTT. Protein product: CASSVPLQGATNEKLFF.

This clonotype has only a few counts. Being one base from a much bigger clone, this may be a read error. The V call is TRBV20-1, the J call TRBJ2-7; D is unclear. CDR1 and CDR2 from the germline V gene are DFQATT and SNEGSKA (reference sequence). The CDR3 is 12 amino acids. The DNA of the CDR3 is TGCAGTTCTAGAGCCCCTAGCTACGAGCAGTACTTC. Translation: CSSRAPSYEQYF.

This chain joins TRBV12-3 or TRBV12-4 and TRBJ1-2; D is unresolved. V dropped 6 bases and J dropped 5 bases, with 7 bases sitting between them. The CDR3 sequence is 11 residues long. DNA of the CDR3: TGTGCCAGCAGCCGATTATATGGCTACACCTTC. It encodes CASSRLYGYTF.

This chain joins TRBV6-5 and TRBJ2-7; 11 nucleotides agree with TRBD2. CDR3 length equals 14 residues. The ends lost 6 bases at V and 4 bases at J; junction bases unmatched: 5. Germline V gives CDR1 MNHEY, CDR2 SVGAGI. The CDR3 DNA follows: TGTGCCAGCAGAATCGGGACTAGCGGATACGAGCAGTACTTC. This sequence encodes CASRIGTSGYEQYF.